The present entry profiles one T cell receptor (beta chain) with its context. The antigen it recognizes is unknown. One base away there is no much larger clone; base qualities are not given. The germline V gene encodes CDR1 KGHDR and CDR2 SFDVKD. The CDR3 covers 12 residues, taking in both the cysteine and the phenylalanine. Only CDR3 DNA remains: 36 bases, in frame from the first base. A distance of 7 bases separates the germline ends of V and J, which lose 5 bases and 6 bases respectively. The entry originates in a study of blood T cells in healthy people across ages (dated by TCRdb to 2014 to 2015). The study in broad terms: Template switching captured roughly one uniquely barcoded TCR beta cDNA molecule per two T cells in model experiments. To track age-related changes in TCR beta repertoire diversity, the study relied on deep sequencing normalized with unique cDNA molecular identifiers. The donors were divided into four age groups: young (average approximately 15 years), middle-aged (roughly 40), aged (about 62) and long-lived (82). Using the same blood draw, the study looked at two additional independent replicas of 1 million unique cDNA reads for two donors, one aged 18 to 30 and the other aged 80 or older.

To prepare the library, 5' RACE was applied. The reads were generated on an Illumina HiSeq 2500. A second PCR of about 7 to 12 cycles was performed with a sample-barcoded 5' primer and a J-beta primer mix. A template-switch 5' adaptor carrying 12 random nucleotides introduced a unique molecular identifier onto each TCR beta cDNA molecule. Each sample yielded at least 2.5 million CDR3-containing paired-end reads. All of the RNA was converted into first-strand cDNA using the Mint cDNA synthesis kit, with a TRBC-specific oligonucleotide serving as the primer. All cDNA was treated with uracil-DNA glycosylase and then went through a first 18-cycle PCR with the universal primers M1SS and BC2_uni_R. The original pipeline was this. Normalization of each sample was performed by random selection of 1 million high-quality reads, each carrying a distinct molecular identifier. Instead of being binned into consensus sequences, reads that shared molecular identifiers were thrown out. MiTCR, with a Q25 quality threshold and the strictest error-elimination algorithm, was used for CDR3 identification, clonotype clustering and error correction. Lower-bound total TCR beta diversity was estimated with a nonparametric unseen species model using Euler transformation. TCRdb trimmed the raw reads at Q25, called clones with MiXCR and kept productive beta chains. Each entry merges the rows of one CDR3 protein and shows their most common DNA and genes. The V and J calls were determined by TCRdb, not by the authors. For this sample there are some 760,000 distinct CDR3 sequences; roughly 25% appear just once. The top ten clonotypes cover 9.4% of the sample.

Study-wide conclusions, independent of this receptor: Compared with the aged group, the long-lived group had more naive CD4+ T cells, fewer expanded clones and increased TCR diversity, suggesting age selection. Donor CMV infection status was unknown, potentially confounding age-related changes in expanded clonotypes. Observed TCR beta diversity per million T cells fell roughly linearly with age, and a significant reduction was already apparent by age around 40. Total diversity estimates from one million sequenced T cells were considered lower bounds and underestimates. A strong correlation was found between observed TCR beta diversity and the percentage of naive T cells measured by flow cytometry. Conclusive comparison of naive and antigen-experienced compartments was prevented by the profiling of bulk unsorted PBMCs.

The roughly 39 donors, aged roughly 6 to 95 years, were systemically healthy Caucasian individuals from Russia. Each donor gave ten milliliters of peripheral blood, collected into EDTA-treated Vacutainer tubes. Ficoll-Paque density-gradient centrifugation was used to isolate PBMCs, with at least 6 million obtained per sample. Total RNA was extracted from PBMCs with Trizol reagent, with at least 6 micrograms obtained per sample. For every donor, flow cytometry on a PBMC aliquot measured the percentage of naive CD45RAhigh/CD27high T cells. The same data also contributed to another study, on T cells of mothers and their children. The second source states: The donors were nine systemically healthy Caucasian individuals, made up of three mothers and their six children. cDNA synthesis used all of the extracted RNA, with approximately 1.4 ug of RNA in each 15 ul reaction. Sample barcodes and 2-4 random nucleotides were added via the M1S primer in the second PCR. Over 9.5 million TCR beta CDR3 reads were obtained for each mother, and millions of reads were obtained for each child. TCR recombination output is similarly shaped by thymic selection in related and unrelated pairs, with a minor effect exerted by inherited differences. Normalized repertoire overlap in related mother-child pairs was always slightly higher than in unrelated mother-child pairs, but the difference was never significant. With a sensitivity of 90 to 100 clones per million clonotypes, no persistent microchimeric T cell clones were detected. In the study, deep NGS was used to compare the TCR beta repertoires of mothers and children, and features distinguishing related mother-child pairs from unrelated individuals were sought. The mean age was roughly 40 +/- 4 years for the mothers and roughly 10 +/- 4 years for the children. After adapter ligation with NEBNext reagents, the libraries were sequenced on Illumina HiSeq 2000 with 100+100 nt paired-end reads. Mother and child libraries were prepared a month apart and sequenced in separate runs to prevent cross-contamination. Between roughly 500,000 and 2,100,000 distinct TCR beta clonotypes were identified per donor. Naive TCR beta clonotypes were estimated from low-frequency clonotypes matched to each donor's FACS-determined naive share, without sorting.

The sequencing sample was made of blood. The receptor comes from a boy under 18 in good health. Recombination joined TRBV24-1 with TRBJ2-1; there is no confident call for the D gene. CDR3 loop: CATSGFVNEQFF. In nucleotide form, the sequence is TGTGCCACCAGTGGATTCGTCAATGAGCAGTTCTTC.